The 8 T cell receptor beta chains below were found in one sample sequenced in a study of blood T cells in healthy people across ages. Combining a sample-barcoded 5' primer with a J-beta primer mix, a second PCR ran for about 7 to 11 cycles. TCRdb re-called the 5' RACE reads with MiXCR, one entry per CDR3 protein. The sample carries 850,000 to 1,100,000 distinct CDR3 sequences, around two fifths recorded once. Sequencing was carried out using blood. These receptors all stem from a man aged 18 to 35 in good health.

The chain uses TRBV12-3 or TRBV12-4 and TRBJ1-2, with TRBD1 as a possible D gene (6 bases). This CDR3 is built from 15 residues. V lost 3 bases and J lost 1, with 12 bases in between. The CDR3 DNA sequence: TGTGCCAGCAGTTTCCGGGGGGCCAATAACTATGGCTACACCTTC. Its translation: CASSFRGANNYGYTF.

The chain is built from TRBV7-2 and TRBJ2-3; D unclear. Trimming stripped 10 bases from V and 2 bases from J, with 19 bases between. Germline V CDR1 and CDR2: SGHTA, FQGNSA. The CDR3 is 15 amino acids. In DNA form, the CDR3 reads TGTGCCAACAGTGTTGGGGTCCCCAACACAGATACGCAGTATTTT. It is translated as CANSVGVPNTDTQYF.

This clonotype came up a few times. CDR3 protein: CASSQDIRTDYEQYF. CDR3 DNA: TGTGCCAGCAGCCAAGATATTCGGACTGACTACGAGCAGTACTTC. This rearrangement joins TRBV3-1 to TRBJ2-7; D possibly corresponds to TRBD2 (5 bases). Germline V lookup: CDR1 LGHDT, CDR2 YNNKEL (reference sequence). The CDR3 has 15 residues. Trimming pared 0 bases from V and 3 bases from J, leaving 12 bases between.

V and J are TRBV7-2 and TRBJ1-2, with D perhaps matching TRBD1 (6 bases). CDR1 SGHTA and CDR2 FQGNSA come from the germline V gene. The ends were cut back, 1 base at V and 8 bases at J, with 20 bases in the middle. The CDR3 is 16 residues long. The CDR3 loop reads CASSLGRTGPSGGYTF. The CDR3 DNA reads TGTGCCAGCAGCTTAGGGAGAACAGGGCCCAGTGGGGGCTACACCTTC.

The count of this clonotype is one. This chain joins TRBV19 and TRBJ2-5; TRBD1 agrees at 7 bases. After removal of 10 bases from V and 11 bases from J, the junction contained 13 bases not matched to a gene. Germline values: CDR1 LNHDA, CDR2 SQIVND (reference sequence). This CDR3 is 12 amino acids long. The CDR3 loop is CATTGVVHEQYF. Written as DNA, the CDR3 is TGTGCCACCACAGGGGTCGTCCATGAGCAGTACTTC.

The rearrangement joins TRBV5-6 to TRBJ1-5, with TRBD1 identical over 8 bases. The junction had 6 bases not matched to a gene; V was cut back by 1 base and J by 9 bases. This CDR3 is built from 14 residues. Germline values: CDR1 SGHDT, CDR2 YYEEEE. CDR3 loop: CASSLPGQGAPQHF. The CDR3 DNA is TGTGCCAGCAGCTTGCCCGGACAGGGAGCGCCCCAGCATTTT.

The CDR3 DNA reads TGTGCCAGCAGCCAAGATAGGACGGAGGCAGGGAATTCACCCCTCCACTTT. Its translation is CASSQDRTEAGNSPLHF. The chain couples TRBV14 to TRBJ1-6; D might be TRBD1 (5 bases). V shed 0 bases and J shed 7 bases, with 16 bases lying between them. Germline V lookup: CDR1 SGHDN, CDR2 FVKESK. The CDR3 has 17 amino acids. Looking up the rest from reference TRBV14 and TRBJ1-6 gives the full variable domain: EAGVTQFPSHSVIEKGQTVTLRCDPISGHDNLYWYRRVMGKEIKFLLHFVKESKQDESGMPNNRFLAERTGGTYSTLKVQPAELEDSGVYFCASSQDRTEAGNSPLHFGNGTRLTVT.

The rearrangement links TRBV9 to TRBJ1-1, with D unclear. Between the trimmed V and J ends, which lost 1 base and 4 bases, there was a span of 8 bases. CDR3 length: 13 amino acids. Germline V gives CDR1 SGDLS, CDR2 YYNGEE. The CDR3 loop reads CASSVQLFTEAFF. The CDR3 nucleotides are TGTGCCAGCAGCGTACAGCTGTTCACTGAAGCTTTCTTT.